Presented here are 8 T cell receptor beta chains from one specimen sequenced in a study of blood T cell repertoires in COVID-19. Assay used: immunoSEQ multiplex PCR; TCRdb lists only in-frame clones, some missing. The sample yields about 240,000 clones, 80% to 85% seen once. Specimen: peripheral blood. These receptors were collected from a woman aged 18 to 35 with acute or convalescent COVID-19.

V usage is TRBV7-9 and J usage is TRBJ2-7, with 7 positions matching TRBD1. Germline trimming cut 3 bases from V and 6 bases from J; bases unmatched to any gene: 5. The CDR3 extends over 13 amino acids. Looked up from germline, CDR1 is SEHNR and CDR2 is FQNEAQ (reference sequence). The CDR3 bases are TGTGCCAGCAGCTTGGGACAGTACCCCGAGCAGTACTTC. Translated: CASSLGQYPEQYF.

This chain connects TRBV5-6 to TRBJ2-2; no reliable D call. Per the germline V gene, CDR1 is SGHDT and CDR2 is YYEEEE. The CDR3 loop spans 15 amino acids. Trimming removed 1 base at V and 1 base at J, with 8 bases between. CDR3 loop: CASSLLEWNTGELFF. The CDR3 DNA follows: TGTGCCAGCAGCTTGTTGGAGTGGAACACCGGGGAGCTGTTTTTT.

This CDR3 reads CASSLTRNSGGIYNEQFF. The CDR3 region has the DNA TGTGCCAGCAGCTTAACGCGAAATAGCGGGGGGATTTACAATGAGCAGTTCTTC. This chain links TRBV11-2 with TRBJ2-1; the match to TRBD2 covers 10 bases. Losses at the gene ends were 2 bases for V and 4 bases for J; bases not matched to a gene: 11. CDR1 SGHAT and CDR2 FQNNGV come from the germline V gene. There are 18 residues in the CDR3.

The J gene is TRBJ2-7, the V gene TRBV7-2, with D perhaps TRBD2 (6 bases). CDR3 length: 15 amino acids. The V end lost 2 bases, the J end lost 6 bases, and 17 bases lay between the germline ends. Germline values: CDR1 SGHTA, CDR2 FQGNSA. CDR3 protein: CASSLNGRVGGEQYF. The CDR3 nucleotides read TGTGCCAGCAGCTTAAACGGGAGAGTGGGGGGCGAGCAGTACTTC.

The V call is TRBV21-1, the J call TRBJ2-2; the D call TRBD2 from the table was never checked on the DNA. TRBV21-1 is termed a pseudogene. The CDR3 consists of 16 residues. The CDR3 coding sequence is TGTGCCAGCAGCAAAATGGGGCGGGAGGGCCCCGGGGAGCTGTTTTTT. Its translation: CASSKMGREGPGELFF.

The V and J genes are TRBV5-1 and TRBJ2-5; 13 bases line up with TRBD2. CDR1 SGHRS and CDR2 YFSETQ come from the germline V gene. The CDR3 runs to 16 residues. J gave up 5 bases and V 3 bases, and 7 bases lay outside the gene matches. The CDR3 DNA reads TGCGCCAGCAGCTCGGGACTAGCGGGATGGGGGGAGACCCAGTACTTC. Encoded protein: CASSSGLAGWGETQYF. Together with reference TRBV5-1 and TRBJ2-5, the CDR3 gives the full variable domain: KAGVTQTPRYLIKTRGQQVTLSCSPISGHRSVSWYQQTPGQGLQFLFEYFSETQRNKGNFPGRFSGRQFSNSRSEMNVSTLELGDSALYLCASSSGLAGWGETQYFGPGTRLLVL.

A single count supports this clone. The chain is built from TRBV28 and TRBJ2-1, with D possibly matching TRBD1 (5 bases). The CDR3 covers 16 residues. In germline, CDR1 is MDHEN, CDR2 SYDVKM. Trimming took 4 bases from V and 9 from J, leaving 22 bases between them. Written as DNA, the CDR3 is TGTGCCAGCAGTTCCCCTAAGGACCCTCAGGGCGTTGAGCAGTTCTTC. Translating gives CASSSPKDPQGVEQFF.

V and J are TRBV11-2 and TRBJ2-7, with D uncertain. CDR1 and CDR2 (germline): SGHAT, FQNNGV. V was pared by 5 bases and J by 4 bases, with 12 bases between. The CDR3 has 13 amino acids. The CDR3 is CASSPDPGYEQYF. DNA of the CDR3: TGTGCCAGCAGCCCAGACCCCGGGTACGAGCAGTACTTC. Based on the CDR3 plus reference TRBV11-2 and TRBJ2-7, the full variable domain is EAGVAQSPRYKIIEKRQSVAFWCNPISGHATLYWYQQILGQGPKLLIQFQNNGVVDDSQLPKDRFSAERLKGVDSTLKIQPAKLEDSAVYLCASSPDPGYEQYFGPGTRLTVT.